This TCR beta chain was recovered during a study of cytotoxic CD8 clonotypes in ibrutinib-treated CLL. The CDR3 sequence is 17 residues long. V lost 6 bases, J lost 0 bases, and 6 bases stayed unmatched. Germline loops: CDR1 MNHEY, CDR2 SMNVEV (reference sequence). Measured with immunoSEQ multiplex PCR; TCRdb has only the in-frame clones, and not every one. The sample consists of around 310,000 clones, approximately 80% of them appearing once. The genes are TRBV27 and TRBJ2-1, with 12 bases fitting TRBD2. This sample comprised PBMCs, obtained before ibrutinib treatment. The sequence was collected from a human donor with chronic lymphocytic leukemia. The CDR3 DNA sequence: TGTGCCAGCAGCCTAGCGGGAGGGAGGAGCTCCTACAATGAGCAGTTCTTC. Its translation: CASSLAGGRSSYNEQFF.